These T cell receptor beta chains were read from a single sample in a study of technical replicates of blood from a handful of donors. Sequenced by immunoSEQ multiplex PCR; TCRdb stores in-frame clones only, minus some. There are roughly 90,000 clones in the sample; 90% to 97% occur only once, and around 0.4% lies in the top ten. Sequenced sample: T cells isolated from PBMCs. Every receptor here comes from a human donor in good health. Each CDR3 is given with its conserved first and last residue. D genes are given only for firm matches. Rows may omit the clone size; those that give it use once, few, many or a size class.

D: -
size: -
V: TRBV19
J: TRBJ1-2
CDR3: CASNPAGLGYGYTF
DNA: TGTGCCAGTAACCCGGCAGGGCTTGGCTATGGCTACACCTTC

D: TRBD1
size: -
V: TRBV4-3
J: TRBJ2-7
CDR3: CASSQDKIGQGWAYEQYF
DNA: TGCGCCAGCAGCCAAGACAAAATTGGACAGGGTTGGGCCTACGAGCAGTACTTC

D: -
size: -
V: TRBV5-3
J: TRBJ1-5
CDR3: CARSFGLLNQPQHF
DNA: TGTGCCAGAAGCTTCGGACTGCTCAATCAGCCCCAGCATTTT

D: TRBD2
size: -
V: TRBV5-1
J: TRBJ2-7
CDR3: CASSPSGSHHEQYF
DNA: TGCGCCAGCAGCCCTAGCGGGAGCCACCACGAGCAGTACTTC

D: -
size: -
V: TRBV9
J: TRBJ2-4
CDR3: CASSKEGLEGMLAKNIQYF
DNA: TGTGCCAGCAGCAAAGAGGGACTTGAGGGAATGCTAGCCAAAAACATTCAGTACTTC

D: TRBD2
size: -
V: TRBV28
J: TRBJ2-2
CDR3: CASSLFGLAGTGELFF
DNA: TGTGCCAGCAGTTTATTTGGACTAGCGGGCACCGGGGAGCTGTTTTTT

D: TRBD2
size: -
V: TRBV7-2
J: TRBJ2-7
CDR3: CASSWTSGTSYEQYF
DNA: TGTGCCAGCAGCTGGACTAGCGGGACCTCCTACGAGCAGTACTTC

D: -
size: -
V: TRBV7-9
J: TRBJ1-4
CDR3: CASSQDPRRGVFF
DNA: TGTGCCAGCAGCCAGGATCCGCGACGGGGGGTGTTTTTT

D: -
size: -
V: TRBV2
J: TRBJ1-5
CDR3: CASLPLLGQPQHF
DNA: TGTGCCAGCCTCCCCCTACTAGGGCAGCCCCAGCATTTT

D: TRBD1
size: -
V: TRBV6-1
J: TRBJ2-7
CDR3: CASSAGQFSYEQYF
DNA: TGTGCCAGCAGTGCGGGACAGTTTTCGTACGAGCAGTACTTC

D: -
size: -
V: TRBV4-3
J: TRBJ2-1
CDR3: CASSQDQVADSYNEQFF
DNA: TGCGCCAGCAGCCAAGATCAGGTAGCGGACTCCTACAATGAGCAGTTCTTC

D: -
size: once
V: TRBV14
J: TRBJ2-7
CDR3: CASSQVSSYEQYF
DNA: TGTGCCAGCAGCCAAGTCAGCTCCTACGAGCAGTACTTC

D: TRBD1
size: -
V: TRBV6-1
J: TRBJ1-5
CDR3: CASSQGARQPQHF
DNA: TGTGCCAGCAGTCAGGGGGCGCGTCAGCCCCAGCATTTT

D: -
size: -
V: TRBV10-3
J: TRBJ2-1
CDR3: CAISDREYNEQFF
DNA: TGTGCCATCAGTGACCGGGAATACAATGAGCAGTTCTTC

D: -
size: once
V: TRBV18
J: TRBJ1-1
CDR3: CASSPGREGNTEAFF
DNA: TGTGCCAGCTCACCAGGCAGGGAAGGGAACACTGAAGCTTTCTTT